These T cell receptor beta chains were read from a single sample in a study of blood T cell repertoires in COVID-19. TCRdb's table, derived via immunoSEQ multiplex PCR, lists solely in-frame clones and lacks some. The table shows 200,000 or so clones, with about four fifths occurring only once. The sample consisted of peripheral blood. The receptors were gathered from a woman older than 75 with COVID-19, enrolled during active disease. Each CDR3 is given with its conserved first and last residue. Each record gives: CDR3 DNA, CDR3 protein, V gene, D gene, J gene, clone size. A D gene is named only where the DNA matches it firmly. Some rows have no size entry. The others give once, few or many, or a class for an expanded clone.

cdr3_nt: TGCGCCAGCAGCTTGGCTAGCGGGAGGGTTTCAGATACGCAGTATTTT
cdr3_aa: CASSLASGRVSDTQYF
v_call: TRBV5-1
d_call: TRBD2
j_call: TRBJ2-3
clone_size: NA

cdr3_nt: TGTGCCAGCAGCCGGACAGTTGATAATGAAAAACTGTTTTTT
cdr3_aa: CASSRTVDNEKLFF
v_call: TRBV5-5
d_call: NA
j_call: TRBJ1-4
clone_size: NA

cdr3_nt: TGTGCCATCAGTGAGCGCCTGGGGACAGTAAACACTGAAGCTTTCTTT
cdr3_aa: CAISERLGTVNTEAFF
v_call: TRBV10-3
d_call: TRBD1
j_call: TRBJ1-1
clone_size: NA

cdr3_nt: TGTGCCAGCAGCCAACGGACAGGATTGAACACTGAAGCTTTCTTT
cdr3_aa: CASSQRTGLNTEAFF
v_call: TRBV7-9
d_call: TRBD1
j_call: TRBJ1-1
clone_size: NA

cdr3_nt: TGCGCCAGCAGTCGAAGCAGGCGTCTGGGGGCCAACGTCCTGACTTTC
cdr3_aa: CASSRSRRLGANVLTF
v_call: TRBV23-1
d_call: NA
j_call: TRBJ2-6
clone_size: few

cdr3_nt: TGCGCCAGCAGCTTGGTTACCGGACAGGGTTACAATGAGCAGTTCTTC
cdr3_aa: CASSLVTGQGYNEQFF
v_call: TRBV5-1
d_call: TRBD1
j_call: TRBJ2-1
clone_size: NA

cdr3_nt: TGTGCCAGCAGTAATACCTGGGGGCACACCGGGGAGCTGTTTTTT
cdr3_aa: CASSNTWGHTGELFF
v_call: TRBV6-5
d_call: NA
j_call: TRBJ2-2
clone_size: few

cdr3_nt: TGTGCCAGCAGTTCACAAGCGAACAATGAGCAGTTCTTC
cdr3_aa: CASSSQANNEQFF
v_call: TRBV12-3/TRBV12-4
d_call: NA
j_call: TRBJ2-1
clone_size: few

cdr3_nt: TGTGCCAGCAGCTTTGGCTCCCTGGGGGCAGGCTACACCTTC
cdr3_aa: CASSFGSLGAGYTF
v_call: TRBV7-9
d_call: NA
j_call: TRBJ1-2
clone_size: few

cdr3_nt: TGTGCCAGCAGCTTTATGAACACCGGGGAGCTGTTTTTT
cdr3_aa: CASSFMNTGELFF
v_call: TRBV7-9
d_call: NA
j_call: TRBJ2-2
clone_size: few

cdr3_nt: TGTGCCAGCAGCTCAAGGACTAGCGGTAACACCGGGGAGCTGTTTTTT
cdr3_aa: CASSSRTSGNTGELFF
v_call: TRBV5-4
d_call: TRBD2
j_call: TRBJ2-2
clone_size: NA

cdr3_nt: TGTGCCACCAGCCCGGACAGGGGGGGAGCTTTCTTT
cdr3_aa: CATSPDRGGAFF
v_call: TRBV15
d_call: TRBD1
j_call: TRBJ1-1
clone_size: few

cdr3_nt: TGTGCCAGCAGCTTACCCGTAGCGGGGGAGGGTGAGCAGTTCTTC
cdr3_aa: CASSLPVAGEGEQFF
v_call: TRBV7-8
d_call: TRBD2
j_call: TRBJ2-1
clone_size: NA

cdr3_nt: TGTGCCAGCAGCTTAACAGGGGGGGAAAACACCGGGGAGCTGTTTTTT
cdr3_aa: CASSLTGGENTGELFF
v_call: TRBV7-6
d_call: NA
j_call: TRBJ2-2
clone_size: once

cdr3_nt: TGCGCCAGCAGCTGGCAAGGGCAGGGCACCGGGGAGCTGTTTTTT
cdr3_aa: CASSWQGQGTGELFF
v_call: TRBV5-1
d_call: NA
j_call: TRBJ2-2
clone_size: NA

cdr3_nt: TGTGCCAGCAGCCCACTAGGGTCACAGAGCCAAGAGACCCAGTACTTC
cdr3_aa: CASSPLGSQSQETQYF
v_call: TRBV5-8
d_call: NA
j_call: TRBJ2-5
clone_size: NA

cdr3_nt: TGTGCCAGCAGCCCTTTGGGGCTAGCGGGCACAGATACGCAGTATTTT
cdr3_aa: CASSPLGLAGTDTQYF
v_call: TRBV7-2
d_call: TRBD2
j_call: TRBJ2-3
clone_size: NA

cdr3_nt: TGTGCCAGCAGTGATCCCTCCGGGACACGGTACGAGCAGTACTTC
cdr3_aa: CASSDPSGTRYEQYF
v_call: TRBV25-1
d_call: NA
j_call: TRBJ2-7
clone_size: few

cdr3_nt: TGTGCCAGCAGTCCGCGGGGTCACTATAATTCACCCCTCCACTTT
cdr3_aa: CASSPRGHYNSPLHF
v_call: TRBV28
d_call: NA
j_call: TRBJ1-6
clone_size: few

cdr3_nt: TGCAGCGCGAGACAGGGCGGGCAAGAGACCCAGTACTTC
cdr3_aa: CSARQGGQETQYF
v_call: TRBV29-1
d_call: TRBD1
j_call: TRBJ2-5
clone_size: NA

cdr3_nt: TGCGCCAGCAGCCAAGCGGTGGTGGTGGGAGGAGAAAAACTGTTTTTT
cdr3_aa: CASSQAVVVGGEKLFF
v_call: TRBV4-1
d_call: NA
j_call: TRBJ1-4
clone_size: NA